The rows below give T cell receptor beta chains drawn from one sample of a study of cytomegalovirus exposure and HLA in healthy donors. This table comes from immunoSEQ multiplex PCR, and its TCRdb copy is limited to in-frame clones, with some not included. The sample totals about 39,000 clones. Sequencing was done on a sample of PBMCs. Receptor source: a male donor in good health and CMV-seronegative. Each CDR3 is given with its conserved first and last residue. A D gene is named only where the DNA matches it firmly.

CDR3: CASSLGGTSGGYQETQYF; DNA: TGTGCCAGCAGCTTAGGCGGGACTAGCGGGGGCTACCAAGAGACCCAGTACTTC; D: TRBD2; V: TRBV7-2; J: TRBJ2-5
CDR3: CASSSTGYYGYTF; DNA: TGTGCCAGCTCATCCACAGGATACTATGGCTACACCTTC; D: NA; V: TRBV18; J: TRBJ1-2
CDR3: CASSPDRAFAYGYTF; DNA: TGTGCCAGCTCACCAGACAGGGCTTTCGCCTATGGCTACACCTTC; D: TRBD1; V: TRBV18; J: TRBJ1-2
CDR3: CASSETVASGGLYEQYF; DNA: TGTGCCAGCAGTGAAACGGTTGCTAGCGGGGGCCTCTACGAGCAGTACTTC; D: TRBD2; V: TRBV2; J: TRBJ2-7
CDR3: CASSPPQGIENEKLFF; DNA: TGCGCCAGCAGCCCCCCTCAGGGGATTGAAAATGAAAAACTGTTTTTT; D: NA; V: TRBV5-1; J: TRBJ1-4
CDR3: CASSKDEIEGTEAFF; DNA: TGTGCCAGCAGCAAAGATGAGATTGAGGGCACTGAAGCTTTCTTT; D: NA; V: TRBV21-1; J: TRBJ1-1
CDR3: CASSTGPGQPQHF; DNA: TGTGCCAGTAGTACCGGGCCAGGGCAGCCCCAGCATTTT; D: NA; V: TRBV19; J: TRBJ1-5
CDR3: CASSLGVGYRRHGNTIYF; DNA: TGTGCCAGCAGCTTGGGGGTTGGTTACAGACGTCATGGAAACACCATATATTTT; D: NA; V: TRBV5-6; J: TRBJ1-3
CDR3: CASSLRTGAGYEQYF; DNA: TGTGCCAGCAGCCTCCGGACAGGGGCAGGCTACGAGCAGTACTTC; D: TRBD1; V: TRBV7-9; J: TRBJ2-7
CDR3: CASSVARNNEQFF; DNA: TGTGCCAGCAGCGTAGCTAGGAACAATGAGCAGTTCTTC; D: NA; V: TRBV9; J: TRBJ2-1
CDR3: CASSFGRGPTDTQYF; DNA: TGTGCCAGCAGCTTTGGAAGGGGCCCCACAGATACGCAGTATTTT; D: NA; V: TRBV7-3; J: TRBJ2-3
CDR3: CASSHRGGGKDEQYF; DNA: TGTGCCAGCAGCCATAGGGGCGGGGGGAAGGACGAGCAGTACTTC; D: TRBD2; V: TRBV7-2; J: TRBJ2-7
CDR3: CASNKGGWGYGYTF; DNA: TGTGCCAGCAATAAGGGAGGCTGGGGCTATGGCTACACCTTC; D: NA; V: TRBV28; J: TRBJ1-2
CDR3: CASKELGGSSSPLHF; DNA: TGTGCCAGCAAGGAGCTAGGGGGCTCGAGTTCACCCCTCCACTTT; D: TRBD1; V: TRBV2; J: TRBJ1-6
CDR3: CASSLVVGQPQHF; DNA: TGCGCCAGCAGCTTGGTCGTCGGTCAGCCCCAGCATTTT; D: NA; V: TRBV5-1; J: TRBJ1-5
CDR3: CASSEGWVTGEKLFF; DNA: TGTGCCAGCAGTGAAGGTTGGGTCACGGGTGAAAAACTGTTTTTT; D: NA; V: TRBV6-1; J: TRBJ1-4
CDR3: CASSLGLGQAINGYTF; DNA: TGTGCCAGCAGCTTGGGCCTCGGACAGGCTATTAATGGCTACACCTTC; D: TRBD1; V: TRBV5-6; J: TRBJ1-2
CDR3: CASRSGGSYNSPLHF; DNA: TGTGCCAGCAGGTCAGGGGGTTCCTATAATTCACCCCTCCACTTT; D: TRBD1; V: TRBV6-5; J: TRBJ1-6
CDR3: CASSLEFGPYEQYF; DNA: TGCGCCAGCAGCTTGGAGTTCGGTCCCTACGAGCAGTACTTC; D: NA; V: TRBV5-1; J: TRBJ2-7
CDR3: CASSPGQYNEQFF; DNA: TGTGCCAGCTCACCCGGACAGTACAATGAGCAGTTCTTC; D: NA; V: TRBV18; J: TRBJ2-1
CDR3: CASSEAGRPKNIQYF; DNA: TGTGCCAGCAGTGAGGCAGGCCGGCCCAAAAACATTCAGTACTTC; D: NA; V: TRBV2; J: TRBJ2-4
CDR3: CASERGQETYEQYF; DNA: TGTGCCAGTGAAAGAGGGCAGGAAACCTACGAGCAGTACTTC; D: NA; V: TRBV7-9; J: TRBJ2-7
CDR3: CASSAGGEAFF; DNA: TGCGCCAGCAGCGCAGGAGGCGAGGCTTTCTTT; D: NA; V: TRBV10-1; J: TRBJ1-1
CDR3: CASSSPNLAGGPNEQFF; DNA: TGTGCCAGCAGCTCCCCGAACCTAGCGGGGGGGCCCAATGAGCAGTTCTTC; D: TRBD2; V: TRBV7-9; J: TRBJ2-1
CDR3: CASSLSGGASYEQYF; DNA: TGTGCCAGCAGCTTGAGCGGGGGGGCGAGCTACGAGCAGTACTTC; D: TRBD2; V: TRBV5-5; J: TRBJ2-7
CDR3: CASSQDGTGSYEQYF; DNA: TGTGCCAGCAGCCAAGATGGGACAGGTTCCTACGAGCAGTACTTC; D: TRBD1; V: TRBV14; J: TRBJ2-7
CDR3: CASSLETVSGNTIYF; DNA: TGTGCCAGCAGTCTGGAGACAGTCTCTGGAAACACCATATATTTT; D: NA; V: TRBV28; J: TRBJ1-3
CDR3: CASSESGRAGETQYF; DNA: TGTGCCAGCAGTGAATCGGGCAGGGCAGGGGAGACCCAGTACTTC; D: NA; V: TRBV6-1; J: TRBJ2-5
CDR3: CASTGQPSYEQYF; DNA: TGCGCCAGCACAGGACAGCCCTCCTACGAGCAGTACTTC; D: NA; V: TRBV5-1; J: TRBJ2-7
CDR3: CASSFGRTTGEQYF; DNA: TGTGCCAGCAGCTTCGGGCGGACGACAGGCGAGCAGTACTTC; D: NA; V: TRBV7-6; J: TRBJ2-7
CDR3: CASSGTGVSSPLHF; DNA: TGTGCCAGCAGTGGGACAGGGGTATCATCACCCCTCCACTTT; D: TRBD1; V: TRBV2; J: TRBJ1-6
CDR3: CASTLQGADTEAFF; DNA: TGTGCCAGCACTCTACAGGGGGCGGACACTGAAGCTTTCTTT; D: TRBD1; V: TRBV2; J: TRBJ1-1
CDR3: CASSLEGGYGYTF; DNA: TGTGCCAGCAGCTTAGAAGGAGGGTATGGCTACACCTTC; D: NA; V: TRBV11-3; J: TRBJ1-2
CDR3: CASSSRPRGFSYEQYF; DNA: TGTGCCAGCAGCTCCCGACCCAGGGGATTCTCCTACGAGCAGTACTTC; D: NA; V: TRBV11-1; J: TRBJ2-7
CDR3: CASRLTPGRLSGAETQYF; DNA: TGTGCCAGCAGGCTAACCCCAGGGCGATTGAGCGGGGCCGAGACCCAGTACTTC; D: TRBD2; V: TRBV11-2; J: TRBJ2-5
CDR3: CSGRGVGYEQYF; DNA: TGCAGCGGACGCGGGGTGGGCTACGAGCAGTACTTC; D: NA; V: TRBV29-1; J: TRBJ2-7
CDR3: CASSESTAPYGYTF; DNA: TGCGCCAGCAGTGAGTCGACAGCGCCCTATGGCTACACCTTC; D: NA; V: TRBV10-2; J: TRBJ1-2
CDR3: CAIGGNSGNTIYF; DNA: TGTGCCATTGGGGGCAATTCTGGAAACACCATATATTTT; D: NA; V: TRBV7-9; J: TRBJ1-3
CDR3: CASSVYSRIAGYADTQYF; DNA: TGTGCCAGCAGCGTATATTCCCGGATAGCGGGGTATGCAGATACGCAGTATTTT; D: TRBD2; V: TRBV9; J: TRBJ2-3
CDR3: CASSPGTGGSPLHF; DNA: TGTGCCAGCAGTCCCGGGACAGGGGGTTCACCCCTCCACTTT; D: TRBD1; V: TRBV7-2; J: TRBJ1-6
CDR3: CASSQVGPPYNEQFF; DNA: TGCGCCAGCAGCCAAGTGGGGCCACCCTACAATGAGCAGTTCTTC; D: NA; V: TRBV4-1; J: TRBJ2-1
CDR3: CASNLAGDANTGELFF; DNA: TGCGCCAGCAACCTAGCGGGGGACGCGAACACCGGGGAGCTGTTTTTT; D: TRBD2; V: TRBV5-1; J: TRBJ2-2
CDR3: CASNGPSSVGLYGYTF; DNA: TGTGCCAGCAACGGACCCTCCTCAGTGGGGCTCTATGGCTACACCTTC; D: NA; V: TRBV11-2; J: TRBJ1-2
CDR3: CASSSGGRREETQYF; DNA: TGTGCCAGCAGCTCAGGGGGGCGCCGGGAAGAGACCCAGTACTTC; D: NA; V: TRBV11-2; J: TRBJ2-5